Shown below are 16 T cell receptor beta chains from a single sample sequenced in a study of blood T cell repertoires in COVID-19. Assay: immunoSEQ multiplex PCR; the TCRdb copy retains only in-frame clones and omits some. The data show 40,000 or so clones, nearly 90% seen once. Sequenced material: peripheral blood. The source of these receptors is a man aged 60 to 75 with COVID-19, enrolled during active disease.

On this clone itself: This likely comes from a read error, as the CDR3 has no conserved phenylalanine or tryptophan at its end. No DNA is shown, since the ends of the CDR3 on it are uncertain; the CDR3 is the one TCRdb lists. V and J are TRBV11-3 and TRBJ2-3; TRBD2 reflects the table's D call only, with no check against the DNA. Both ends counted, the CDR3 spans 13 residues. Looked up from germline, CDR1 is SGHNT and CDR2 is YENEEA. CDR3 loop: CASSSDLAGVLRV.

This clone was counted a few times. DNA for the CDR3: TGCAGCGTTTCCGGGACAGATAGCAATCAGCCCCAGCATTTT. Translation gives CSVSGTDSNQPQHF. The J gene is TRBJ1-5, the V gene TRBV29-1, with TRBD1 matching over 7 bases. Germline V gene data show CDR1 as SQVTM and CDR2 as ANQGSEA. V was clipped by 5 bases and J by 0 bases; unmatched bases: 4. The CDR3 consists of 14 residues.

The chain carries TRBV28 and TRBJ2-2; TRBD1 is a possible D gene (5 bases). V gave up 6 bases and J gave up 4 bases, with 18 bases separating them. The CDR3 covers 16 residues. Per the germline V gene, CDR1 is MDHEN and CDR2 is SYDVKM. The DNA of the CDR3 is TGTGCCAGCAGGTGGGGCAGGCGGCTTTCCACCGGGGAGCTGTTTTTT. Residues: CASRWGRRLSTGELFF.

The J gene is TRBJ1-5, the V gene TRBV10-2; D unclear. V gave up 7 bases and J gave up 7 bases, with 14 bases separating them. The CDR3 has 13 residues. The V gene's germline CDR1 is WSHSY and CDR2 SAAADI. CDR3 DNA: TGCGCCAGCACCCCTGGGGAGGTGCAGCCCCAGCATTTT. Protein product: CASTPGEVQPQHF.

This clone came up a few times. This sequence joins TRBV28 and TRBJ2-7; the D is unclear. There are 11 residues in the CDR3. The germline V and J ends were trimmed by 2 bases and 6 bases, with 5 bases remaining between them. The germline CDR1 and CDR2 sequences are MDHEN and SYDVKM. DNA for the CDR3: TGTGCCAGCAGTTTAGACTCCGAGCAGTACTTC. Translation: CASSLDSEQYF.

This sequence joins TRBV11-3 and TRBJ2-2; 8 bases fit TRBD1. CDR1 is SGHNT, CDR2 YENEEA, per germline. This CDR3 has 16 residues. J lost 1 base, V lost 3 bases, and 4 bases had no gene match. CDR3: CASSFEGQGNTGELFF. The CDR3 DNA reads TGTGCCAGCAGCTTCGAAGGACAGGGGAACACCGGGGAGCTGTTTTTT.

Details on this clone: This sample includes further DNA sequences coding for the same CDR3. This rearrangement joins TRBV20-1 to TRBJ1-1; D gene uncertain. Per germline, CDR1 DFQATT and CDR2 SNEGSKA (reference sequence). The CDR3 totals 11 residues. V dropped 6 bases and J dropped 6 bases, with 11 bases sitting between them. The CDR3 coding sequence is TGCAGTGCCTCGCTTGGAGCTGAAGCTTTCTTT. Translating gives CSASLGAEAFF.

The rearrangement joins TRBV29-1 to TRBJ2-1; D possibly corresponds to TRBD1 (6 bases). There are 13 residues in the CDR3. V was trimmed by 7 bases and J by 10 bases, leaving 20 bases between them. Germline V lookup: CDR1 SQVTM, CDR2 ANQGSEA. CDR3 amino acids: CSASQTLGAEQFF. The CDR3 DNA reads as TGCAGCGCCAGCCAAACCTTGGGGGCGGAGCAGTTCTTC.

The chain has TRBV6-1 and TRBJ2-3; 7 positions agree with TRBD1. Germline V gene sequence: CDR1 MNHNS, CDR2 SASEGT. The CDR3 length is 16 residues. With V trimmed by 2 bases and J by 2 bases, 7 bases remained unmatched. The CDR3 here is CASSETGVPITDTQYF. As DNA, the CDR3 is TGTGCCAGCAGTGAAACAGGGGTCCCCATCACAGATACGCAGTATTTT.

The chain combines TRBV7-9 with TRBJ1-4; D is possibly TRBD1 (5 bases). CDR1 and CDR2 from the germline V gene are SEHNR and FQNEAQ (reference sequence). Trimming took 5 bases from V and 2 from J, leaving 12 bases between them. The CDR3 is made up of 15 amino acids. In DNA, the CDR3 is TGTGCCAGCAGCCCCCCCGGGGGTACTAATGAAAAACTGTTTTTT. It codes for CASSPPGGTNEKLFF.

The gene calls are TRBV7-9 and TRBJ2-7, with a weak D call TRBD1 (5 bases). The V gene lost 5 bases and the J gene lost 2 bases, with 13 bases spanning the gap. Germline V gene lookup returns CDR1 SEHNR and CDR2 FQNEAQ (reference sequence). The CDR3 loop spans 14 amino acids. CDR3 region: CASSPRQRTYEQYF. The CDR3 DNA reads as TGTGCCAGCAGCCCCAGACAGAGAACCTACGAGCAGTACTTC.

The chain joins TRBV5-6 to TRBJ2-1, with TRBD2 identical over 13 bases. Trimming cost V 3 bases and J 3 bases; bases outside gene matches: 3. CDR3 length equals 16 residues. The germline gives CDR1 SGHDT, CDR2 YYEEEE. The CDR3 DNA follows: TGTGCCAGCAGCTGGACTAGCGGGAGCTTCTACAATGAGCAGTTCTTC. Its protein is CASSWTSGSFYNEQFF. Drawing the rest from reference TRBV5-6 and TRBJ2-1, the complete variable domain is DAGVTQSPTHLIKTRGQQVTLRCSPKSGHDTVSWYQQALGQGPQFIFQYYEEEERQRGNFPDRFSGHQFPNYSSELNVNALLLGDSALYLCASSWTSGSFYNEQFFGPGTRLTVL.

CDR3 protein: CASSAGQAYNEQFF. CDR3 coding DNA: TGCGCCAGCAGCGCGGGACAGGCCTACAATGAGCAGTTCTTC. The chain joins TRBV5-1 to TRBJ2-1; TRBD1 agrees at 8 bases. This CDR3 has 14 residues. Germline CDR1 SGHRS, CDR2 YFSETQ. The V and J ends lost 4 bases and 2 bases, in that order; junction bases with no gene match: 2.

The V gene is TRBV19, the J gene TRBJ2-1, with D hard to call. Trimming took 3 bases from V and 16 from J, leaving 10 bases between them. This CDR3 contains 10 residues. Germline assignment: CDR1 LNHDA and CDR2 SQIVND (reference sequence). Written as DNA, the CDR3 is TGTGCCAGTAGTATGCGTATCTGCTTCTTC. This translates into CASSMRICFF.

V gene TRBV11-2 combines with J gene TRBJ1-3, with D maybe TRBD1 (6 bases). V was trimmed by 5 bases and J by 2 bases, leaving 13 bases between them. The germline gives CDR1 SGHAT, CDR2 FQNNGV. The CDR3 runs to 15 residues. The chain's CDR3 is CASSAQGHPGNTIYF. DNA of the CDR3: TGTGCCAGCAGCGCACAGGGTCACCCTGGAAACACCATATATTTT.

The CDR3 loop reads CASSQHGGRYEQYF. CDR3 nucleotide sequence: TGTGCCAGCAGCCAACACGGCGGGCGCTACGAGCAGTACTTC. The gene calls are TRBV2 and TRBJ2-7, with D maybe TRBD2 (5 bases). CDR1 SNHLY and CDR2 FYNNEI come from the germline V gene. The CDR3 consists of 14 residues. Deletions cut 6 bases from V and 3 bases from J, with 15 bases between.